Listed below are T cell receptor beta chains from one sample, sequenced in a study of blood T cell repertoires in COVID-19. TCRdb's copy holds only in-frame clones and misses some; the assay was immunoSEQ multiplex PCR. The sample includes roughly 65,000 clones, about 89% of them seen just once. The sequenced sample consisted of peripheral blood. These receptors were obtained from a woman in her fifties or sixties with acute or convalescent COVID-19. CDR3s include the opening cysteine and the closing phenylalanine or tryptophan. A D gene is named only where the DNA matches it firmly. Size is omitted from some rows. Given values are once, few, many or a class for expanded clones.

TRBD1 | TRBJ1-2 | . | TRBV6-5 | 14 | CASIRDRGTYGYTF | TGTGCCAGCATTAGGGACAGGGGTACCTATGGCTACACCTTC
TRBD1 | TRBJ1-2 | . | TRBV18 | 15 | CASSIRDRAGYGYTF | TGTGCCAGCTCAATTAGGGACAGGGCCGGCTATGGCTACACCTTC
TRBD1 | TRBJ1-3 | . | TRBV5-1 | 14 | CASSTTGEGNTIYF | TGCGCCAGCAGTACGACAGGGGAAGGAAACACCATATATTTT
. | TRBJ1-5 | . | TRBV5-6 | 17 | CASSLGVLGGSNQPQHF | TGTGCCAGCAGCTTGGGGGTCCTCGGGGGGAGCAATCAGCCCCAGCATTTT
. | TRBJ1-5 | . | TRBV15 | 14 | CATSRGGGYQPQHF | TGTGCCACCAGCAGAGGTGGGGGGTATCAGCCCCAGCATTTT
. | TRBJ2-1 | . | TRBV19 | 15 | CASSYSVRGYNEQFF | TGTGCCAGTAGTTATTCCGTTCGGGGATACAATGAGCAGTTCTTC
. | TRBJ2-7 | . | TRBV7-8 | 13 | CASSFEGSYEQYF | TGTGCCAGCAGCTTCGAGGGCTCCTACGAGCAGTACTTC
TRBD1 | TRBJ2-4 | . | TRBV5-4 | 16 | CASSPDRGRAKNIQYF | TGTGCCAGCAGCCCAGACAGGGGGCGAGCCAAAAACATTCAGTACTTC
. | TRBJ1-5 | . | TRBV28 | 14 | CASRGAVGNQPQHF | TGTGCCAGCCGTGGGGCCGTCGGCAATCAGCCCCAGCATTTT
TRBD1 | TRBJ1-6 | few | TRBV5-1 | 17 | CASSPGQGEVGNSPLHF | TGCGCCAGCAGCCCGGGACAGGGAGAAGTGGGAAATTCACCCCTCCACTTT
TRBD2 | TRBJ2-3 | . | TRBV10-3 | 13 | CAIRLADTDTQYF | TGTGCCATCAGACTAGCGGATACAGATACGCAGTATTTT
TRBD2 | TRBJ2-3 | . | TRBV6-5 | 16 | CASSYVSGASTDTQYF | TGTGCCAGCAGTTACGTAAGCGGGGCCAGCACAGATACGCAGTATTTT
TRBD1 | TRBJ1-1 | . | TRBV5-1 | 16 | CASSFQTGTGSTEAFF | TGCGCCAGCAGCTTCCAAACCGGGACAGGGTCCACTGAAGCTTTCTTT
TRBD1 | TRBJ1-2 | . | TRBV7-8 | 17 | CASSGGTGGPFGYGYTF | TGTGCCAGCAGCGGTGGGACAGGGGGGCCATTTGGCTATGGCTACACCTTC
TRBD2 | TRBJ2-7 | few | TRBV18 | 13 | CASSPPRGVEQYF | TGTGCCAGCTCACCACCTCGGGGGGTCGAGCAGTACTTC
TRBD2 | TRBJ2-7 | . | TRBV5-1 | 15 | CASSGTSGGLYEQYF | TGCGCCAGCAGCGGAACTAGCGGGGGGCTCTACGAGCAGTACTTC
. | TRBJ1-3 | . | TRBV3-1/TRBV3-2 | 17 | CASSQPFRPSSGNTIYF | TGTGCCAGCAGCCAACCCTTCAGGCCTTCCTCTGGAAACACCATATATTTT
TRBD1 | TRBJ2-6 | . | TRBV7-6 | 15 | CASSLQGAGANVLTF | TGTGCCAGCAGCTTGCAGGGGGCTGGGGCCAACGTCCTGACTTTC